Below, 19 T cell receptor beta chains from the same sample are listed, as sequenced in a study of OX40 agonist ivuxolimab in advanced cancers. Only in-frame clones appear in the TCRdb table, and some are missing; sequencing was by immunoSEQ multiplex PCR. In the table there are around 97,000 clones, roughly 80% of which are singletons. Material: CD4+ or CD8+ T cells sorted from blood, obtained in a trial of the OX40 agonist ivuxolimab. Receptor source: an adult with an advanced solid tumor such as melanoma, head and neck, liver or kidney cancer.

The chain links TRBV5-1 to TRBJ2-1, with TRBD1 matching over 7 bases. CDR1 is SGHRS and CDR2 is YFSETQ in the germline V gene. Germline trimming cut 2 bases from V and 5 bases from J; bases unmatched to any gene: 10. CDR3 length: 16 amino acids. This chain's CDR3 is CASSFPETGHHNEQFF. The CDR3 DNA sequence: TGCGCCAGCAGCTTCCCGGAGACAGGGCACCACAATGAGCAGTTCTTC. The full variable domain, its missing parts supplied by reference TRBV5-1 and TRBJ2-1, is KAGVTQTPRYLIKTRGQQVTLSCSPISGHRSVSWYQQTPGQGLQFLFEYFSETQRNKGNFPGRFSGRQFSNSRSEMNVSTLELGDSALYLCASSFPETGHHNEQFFGPGTRLTVL.

The chain employs TRBV6-1 and TRBJ2-7, with 10 nucleotides matching TRBD2. V dropped 5 bases and J dropped 4; count of bases not matched to a gene: 8. This CDR3 has 15 residues. From germline, CDR1 is MNHNS and CDR2 SASEGT. The CDR3 reads CASSPRAGGVYEQYF. CDR3 DNA: TGTGCCAGCAGTCCCCGAGCGGGAGGGGTATACGAGCAGTACTTC.

The chain couples TRBV19 to TRBJ1-2, with 10 bases that match TRBD1. This CDR3 has 13 amino acids. The ends lost 3 bases at V and 6 bases at J; junction bases unmatched: 1. Per the germline V gene, CDR1 is LNHDA and CDR2 is SQIVND (reference sequence). CDR3 sequence: CASSIGTGDGYTF. The DNA of the CDR3 is TGTGCCAGTAGTATCGGGACAGGGGATGGCTACACCTTC. Drawing the rest from reference TRBV19 and TRBJ1-2, the complete variable domain is DGGITQSPKYLFRKEGQNVTLSCEQNLNHDAMYWYRQDPGQGLRLIYYSQIVNDFQKGDIAEGYSVSREKKESFPLTVTSAQKNPTAFYLCASSIGTGDGYTFGSGTRLTVV.

The CDR3 loop is CASSLGLQAYTEAFF. In nucleotides, the CDR3 is TGTGCCAGCAGCTTAGGTCTACAGGCGTACACTGAAGCTTTCTTT. The J gene is TRBJ1-1, the V gene TRBV13; perhaps TRBD1 as D (5 bases). The V gene's germline CDR1 is PRHDT and CDR2 FYEKMQ (reference sequence). The CDR3 sequence is 15 residues long. Trimming stripped 0 bases from V and 3 bases from J, with 11 bases between.

The chain is built from TRBV11-2 and TRBJ2-5; D is possibly TRBD2 (6 bases). V lost 1 base and J lost 2, with 8 bases in between. This CDR3 is 14 amino acids long. Germline-derived CDR1 and CDR2 are SGHAT and FQNNGV. DNA for the CDR3: TGTGCCAGCAGCTTAGCGGCGGGGCAAGAGACCCAGTACTTC. It specifies CASSLAAGQETQYF.

The chain employs TRBV7-2 and TRBJ2-7; no reliable D call. Between the trimmed V and J ends, which lost 2 bases and 5 bases, there was a span of 4 bases. This CDR3 has 11 amino acids. Germline V lookup: CDR1 SGHTA, CDR2 FQGNSA. Here the CDR3 DNA reads TGTGCCAGCAGCTTATCGGACGAGCAGTACTTC. This gives the protein CASSLSDEQYF.

The chain combines TRBV19 with TRBJ1-4; no clear D. CDR1 LNHDA and CDR2 SQIVND come from the germline V gene (reference sequence). The CDR3 runs 14 residues. Between the trimmed V and J ends, which lost 7 bases and 2 bases, there was a span of 11 bases. The CDR3 is CASNERLTNEKLFF. Here the CDR3 DNA reads TGTGCCAGTAATGAGCGGCTTACTAATGAAAAACTGTTTTTT.

This chain uses TRBV7-2 with TRBJ2-3; D is uncertain. CDR3 size: 13 residues. Trimming removed 6 bases from V and 0 bases from J, with 7 bases in between. Germline CDR1 and CDR2: SGHTA and FQGNSA. CDR3 in DNA: TGTGCCAGCAGGCGAGACAGCACAGATACGCAGTATTTT. The encoded protein is CASRRDSTDTQYF. The full variable domain, its missing parts supplied by reference TRBV7-2 and TRBJ2-3, is GAGVSQSPSNKVTEKGKDVELRCDPISGHTALYWYRQSLGQGLEFLIYFQGNSAPDKSGLPSDRFSAERTGGSVSTLTIQRTQQEDSAVYLCASRRDSTDTQYFGPGTRLTVL.

J is TRBJ2-2 and V is TRBV18; D uncertain. Germline V gene lookup returns CDR1 KGHSH and CDR2 LQKENI. CDR3 size: 15 residues. Between the trimmed V and J ends, which lost 3 bases and 3 bases, there was a span of 11 bases. The CDR3 DNA reads TGTGCCAGCTCACCCGGAAGGGCGGACACCGGGGAGCTGTTTTTT. Translated: CASSPGRADTGELFF.

The V call is TRBV6-1, the J call TRBJ1-1; the match to TRBD1 covers 7 bases. After removal of 10 bases from V and 3 bases from J, the junction contained 11 bases not matched to a gene. CDR3 length: 14 amino acids. The germline CDR1 and CDR2 sequences are MNHNS and SASEGT. CDR3 in amino acids: CATSRGGQDTEAFF. The CDR3 bases are TGTGCCACCTCTCGGGGAGGACAGGACACTGAAGCTTTCTTT.

The chain has TRBV6-1 and TRBJ2-1, with TRBD1 as a possible D gene (6 bases). This CDR3 region has 17 residues. Trimming cost V 0 bases and J 7 bases, with 19 bases left between them. Germline V gene sequence: CDR1 MNHNS, CDR2 SASEGT. CDR3 bases: TGTGCCAGCAGTGAAGCGCGGTTTCAGGGGATCGGGAATGAGCAGTTCTTC. Translation gives CASSEARFQGIGNEQFF.

This sequence joins TRBV11-3 and TRBJ2-1; 8 bases align to TRBD2. The CDR3 length is 18 residues. The V and J ends lost 1 base and 6 bases, in that order; junction bases with no gene match: 14. The germline CDR1 and CDR2 sequences are SGHNT and YENEEA. CDR3 protein: CASSLGLLAAKETNEQFF. The CDR3 DNA reads as TGTGCCAGCAGCTTAGGACTACTAGCGGCCAAGGAGACCAATGAGCAGTTCTTC.

V and J are TRBV7-6 and TRBJ1-1, with TRBD1 identical over 8 bases. J gave up 4 bases and V 5 bases, and 12 bases lay outside the gene matches. Germline CDR1 and CDR2: SGHVS and FNYEAQ. CDR3 length: 16 residues. The CDR3 DNA follows: TGTGCCAGCAGCCCGCTTCGTCCAGGACAGGGCACTGAAGCTTTCTTT. Amino acid sequence: CASSPLRPGQGTEAFF.

V and J are TRBV10-3 and TRBJ2-1, with 11 positions matching TRBD2. The V gene end was trimmed by 10 bases and the J gene end by 9 bases; junction bases not matched to a gene: 11. The CDR3 has 14 residues. Per the germline V gene, CDR1 is ENHRY and CDR2 is SYGVKD. The CDR3 loop reads CATRAGLAEGEQFF. The CDR3 nucleotides read TGTGCCACACGGGCGGGACTAGCGGAGGGTGAGCAGTTCTTC.

The rearrangement links TRBV5-8 to TRBJ1-4; 7 bases align to TRBD1. The germline V gene has CDR1 SGHTS and CDR2 YDEGEE. This CDR3 has 15 amino acids. V was clipped by 3 bases and J by 0 bases; unmatched bases: 2. The CDR3 bases are TGTGCCAGCAGCTCGGGACAGACAACTAATGAAAAACTGTTTTTT. Protein product: CASSSGQTTNEKLFF. The variable domain in full, completed from reference TRBV5-8 and TRBJ1-4, reads EAGVTQSPTHLIKTRGQQATLRCSPISGHTSVYWYQQALGLGLQFLLWYDEGEERNRGNFPPRFSGRQFPNYSSELNVNALELEDSALYLCASSSGQTTNEKLFFGSGTQLSVL.

This clone was counted once. This chain connects TRBV7-8 to TRBJ2-7; D ambiguous. This CDR3 is 14 amino acids long. The ends were cut back, 2 bases at V and 0 bases at J, with 8 bases in the middle. Looked up from germline, CDR1 is SGHVS and CDR2 is FQNEAQ. The CDR3 DNA follows: TGTGCCAGCAGCTTAAAGCGATACTCCTACGAGCAGTACTTC. Translated, it gives CASSLKRYSYEQYF.

V and J are TRBV5-8 and TRBJ1-2, with a possible D match to TRBD1 (5 bases). The CDR3 is 15 residues long. Germline V gene lookup returns CDR1 SGHTS and CDR2 YDEGEE. Between the trimmed V and J ends, which lost 3 bases and 5 bases, there was a span of 17 bases. The CDR3 nucleotides read TGTGCCAGCAGCTGGAGCCGACAGATGGGGTATGGCTACACCTTC. Amino acids: CASSWSRQMGYGYTF. The full variable domain, completed using reference TRBV5-8 and TRBJ1-2, is EAGVTQSPTHLIKTRGQQATLRCSPISGHTSVYWYQQALGLGLQFLLWYDEGEERNRGNFPPRFSGRQFPNYSSELNVNALELEDSALYLCASSWSRQMGYGYTFGSGTRLTVV.

The table lists this clone with a count of one. The genes are TRBV5-1 and TRBJ1-2, with D tentatively TRBD1 (6 bases). Germline assignment: CDR1 SGHRS and CDR2 YFSETQ. Deletions cut 0 bases from V and 7 bases from J, with 16 bases between. CDR3 size: 15 residues. CDR3 protein: CASSLEGGSLVGYTF. CDR3 DNA: TGCGCCAGCAGCTTGGAAGGGGGGTCCTTGGTTGGCTACACCTTC.

This chain connects TRBV5-4 to TRBJ2-5; 7 bases match TRBD1. The end of the DNA fits TRBJ2-7 better, so the J call may be wrong. This CDR3 has 13 amino acids. CDR1 is SGHNT, CDR2 YYREEE, per germline (reference sequence). CDR3 residues: CASSRDSHSEQYF. CDR3 nucleotides: TGTGCCAGCAGCCGGGACAGTCACTCCGAGCAGTACTTC.